This TCR beta chain was identified during a study of post-analysis software for immune sequencing data (dated by TCRdb to the mid-2010s). The study in broad terms: Relapsing-remitting, secondary progressive and progressive-relapsing multiple sclerosis were recorded as disease courses, and subtype annotation was lacking for some patients. A subset of samples was prepared in parallel using single-end sample barcoding, then pooled and co-amplified after Illumina adapter ligation. The patient repertoires were set against around ten previously published healthy control repertoires from donors whose ages ranged from roughly 6 to 27 years. Here is what the overall study found, with its caveats: The control group was slightly older than the multiple sclerosis patient group. Roughly 5 TRBV segments, including TRBV5-6, TRBV5-1 and TRBV20-1, were significantly more frequent in patients than controls. Significantly lower normalized Chao1 diversity was found in multiple sclerosis patients than in controls, suggesting substantial peripheral T-cell clonal expansion. Strong co-clustering of samples prepared in the same batch was shown by direct clustering with F measure, prompting a batch-effect correction.

Library creation used PCR. Instrument on record: Illumina HiSeq 2500. Unique molecular identifiers were incorporated into TCR beta cDNA libraries to reduce PCR and sequencing biases. Some 500,000 cDNA molecules were obtained per 1 to 10 million input T cells, so each molecule approximated one T cell. Patient libraries were prepared and sequenced with the same protocol used for the earlier healthy control dataset. Within a given batch, samples were prepared together, multiplexed and sequenced on the same HiSeq lane. The authors' pipeline ran thus. MIGEC was used to process the raw barcoded reads, and molecular identifier groups with only a single read were discarded before consensus assembly and CDR3 extraction. Clonotype tables were post-analysed with VDJtools, and diversity was normalized by down-sampling all datasets to the smallest sample size. In repertoire overlap clustering, CDR3 amino acid sequences, but not nucleotide sequences, were matched to correct batch-related cross-sample contamination. TCRdb reprocessed the public reads (quality trimming at Q25 with fastp, clone calling with MiXCR) and kept in-frame beta chains. Duplicate CDR3 protein sequences are folded into a single record with the most common DNA and genes. TCRdb's processing, not the authors', yielded these V and J calls. The sample table records roughly 870,000 distinct CDR3 sequences; 53% of these occur just once. The ten largest clones capture under 6% of the sample.

TCR beta repertoires were profiled from peripheral blood of roughly 13 young patients with multiple sclerosis to demonstrate the VDJtools post-analysis software. The multiple sclerosis patients were children and adolescents between roughly 6 and 17 years of age. Reading from cysteine to phenylalanine, the CDR3 counts 14 amino acids. Only the CDR3 region is kept as DNA, spanning 42 bases read in frame from base 1. V was cut back by 0 bases and J by 5 bases, leaving a gap of 10 bases between them. Looking up the germline V gene (reference sequence) yields CDR1 MNHEY and CDR2 SMNVEV. This clonotype was found a few times. It lacks a known antigen. Per-nucleotide qualities are absent, and no much larger clonotype sits a single base away.

The V and J genes are TRBV27 and TRBJ2-5; the D segment could be TRBD2, given 5 matching bases. The sequence derives from a girl aged 5-17 years with multiple sclerosis. The material sequenced was blood. The CDR3: CASSLSRADETQYF. The bases are TGTGCCAGCAGTTTATCGAGGGCCGATGAGACCCAGTACTTC.